This TCR beta chain is drawn from a study of OX40 agonist ivuxolimab in advanced cancers. By sample fraction, this clone is medium-sized. Its antigen is unidentified. Germline V lookup: CDR1 SNHLY, CDR2 FYNNEI. The CDR3 runs to 13 residues. The V and J ends lost 7 bases and 1 base, in that order; junction bases with no gene match: 3. Overall study results and limits: Antigen specificity remained undetermined for the expanded peripheral T cells. Expanded clones belonging to CD8+ T cells outnumbered, on average, those of CD4+.

Assay used: immunoSEQ multiplex PCR; TCRdb lists only in-frame clones, some missing. The sample has tens of thousands of clones, 85% seen once; the top ten hold 17%. Patients with autoimmune history or systemic immunosuppression were excluded. This TCR derives from an adult with an advanced solid tumor such as melanoma, head and neck, liver or kidney cancer. This sample comprised CD4+ or CD8+ T cells sorted from blood, obtained in a trial of the OX40 agonist ivuxolimab. V usage is TRBV2 and J usage is TRBJ2-5; TRBD1 matches at 7 bases. For the CDR3, the DNA is TGTGCCAGCACCAGGGGGTCCCAAGAGACCCAGTACTTC. Residues: CASTRGSQETQYF.